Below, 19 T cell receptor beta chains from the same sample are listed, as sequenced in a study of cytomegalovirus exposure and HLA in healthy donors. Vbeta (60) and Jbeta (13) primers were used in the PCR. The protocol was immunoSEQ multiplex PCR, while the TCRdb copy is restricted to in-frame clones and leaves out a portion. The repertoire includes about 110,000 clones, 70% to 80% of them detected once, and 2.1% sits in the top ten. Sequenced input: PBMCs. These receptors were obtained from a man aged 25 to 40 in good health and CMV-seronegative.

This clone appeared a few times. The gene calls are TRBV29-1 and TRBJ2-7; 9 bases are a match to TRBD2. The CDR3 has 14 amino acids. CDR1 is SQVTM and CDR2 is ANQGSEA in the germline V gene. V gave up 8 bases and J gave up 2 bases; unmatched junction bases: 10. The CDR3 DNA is TGCAGCCCCGATAAGCGGGGGGTGGCCTACGAGCAGTACTTC. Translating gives CSPDKRGVAYEQYF.

CDR3 DNA sequence: TGTGCCATCAGTGAGGAGAGACAGCCCCCCAAAAACATTCAGTACTTC. It translates to CAISEERQPPKNIQYF. The chain links TRBV10-3 to TRBJ2-4; the D gene is possibly TRBD1 (5 bases). V lost 2 bases to trimming and J lost 2 bases, with 13 bases between them. Looked up from germline, CDR1 is ENHRY and CDR2 is SYGVKD. The CDR3 has 16 amino acids.

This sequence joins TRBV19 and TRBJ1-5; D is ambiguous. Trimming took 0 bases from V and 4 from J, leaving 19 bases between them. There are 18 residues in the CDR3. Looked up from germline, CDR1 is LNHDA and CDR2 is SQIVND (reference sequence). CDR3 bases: TGTGCCAGTAGTATAGATCGTCGTTCTCAGGTCACAAATCAGCCCCAGCATTTT. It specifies CASSIDRRSQVTNQPQHF.

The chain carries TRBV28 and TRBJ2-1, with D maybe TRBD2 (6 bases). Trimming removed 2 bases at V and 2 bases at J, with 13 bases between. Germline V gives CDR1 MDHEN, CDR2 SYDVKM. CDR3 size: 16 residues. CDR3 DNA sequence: TGTGCCAGCAGTTTAACCGGGGCTAGCGCCTACAATGAGCAGTTCTTC. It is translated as CASSLTGASAYNEQFF.

In nucleotides, the CDR3 is TGTGCCAGCAGCCCGACCGGACAGAACTACGAGCAGTACTTC. Its translation is CASSPTGQNYEQYF. The rearrangement joins TRBV5-4 to TRBJ2-7; D is perhaps TRBD1 (6 bases). The CDR3 contains 14 residues. From germline, CDR1 is SGHNT and CDR2 YYREEE (reference sequence). The V end was cut by 4 bases, the J end by 3 bases, with 14 bases between.

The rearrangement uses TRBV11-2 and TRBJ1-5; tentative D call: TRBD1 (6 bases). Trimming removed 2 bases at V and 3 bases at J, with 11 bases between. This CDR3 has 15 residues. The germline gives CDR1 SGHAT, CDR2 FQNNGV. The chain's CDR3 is CASSLRGTNNQPQHF. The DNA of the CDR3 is TGTGCCAGCAGCTTACGAGGGACAAACAATCAGCCCCAGCATTTT. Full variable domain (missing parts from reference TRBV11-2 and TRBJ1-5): EAGVAQSPRYKIIEKRQSVAFWCNPISGHATLYWYQQILGQGPKLLIQFQNNGVVDDSQLPKDRFSAERLKGVDSTLKIQPAKLEDSAVYLCASSLRGTNNQPQHFGDGTRLSIL.

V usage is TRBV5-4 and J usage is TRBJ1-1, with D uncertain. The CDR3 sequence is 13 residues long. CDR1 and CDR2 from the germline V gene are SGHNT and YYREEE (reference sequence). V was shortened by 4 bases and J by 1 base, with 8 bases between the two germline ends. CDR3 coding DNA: TGTGCCAGCAGCCCCGTGGCGAACACTGAAGCTTTCTTT. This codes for CASSPVANTEAFF.

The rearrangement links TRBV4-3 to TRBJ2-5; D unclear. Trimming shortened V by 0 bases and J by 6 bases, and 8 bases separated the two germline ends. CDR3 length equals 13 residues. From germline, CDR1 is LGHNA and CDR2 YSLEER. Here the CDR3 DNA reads TGCGCCAGCAGCCAAGATTCAGGAAAGACCCAGTACTTC. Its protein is CASSQDSGKTQYF.

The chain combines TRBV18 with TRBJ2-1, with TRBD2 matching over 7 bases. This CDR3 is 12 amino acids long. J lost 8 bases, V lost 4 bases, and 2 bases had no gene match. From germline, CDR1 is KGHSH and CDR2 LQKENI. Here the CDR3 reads CASSRLADEQFF. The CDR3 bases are TGTGCCAGCTCACGACTAGCTGATGAGCAGTTCTTC.

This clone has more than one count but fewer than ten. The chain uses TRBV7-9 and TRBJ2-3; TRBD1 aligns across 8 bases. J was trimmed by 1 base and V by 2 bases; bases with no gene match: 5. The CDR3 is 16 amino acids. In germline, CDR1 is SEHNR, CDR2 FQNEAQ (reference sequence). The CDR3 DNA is TGTGCCAGCAGCTTATGGGCAGGGGGCGGCACAGATACGCAGTATTTT. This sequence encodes CASSLWAGGGTDTQYF.

CDR3 residues: CASSLGQDIDTQYF. The DNA for the CDR3 is TGTGCCAGCAGCTTAGGGCAGGACATAGATACGCAGTATTTT. The chain uses TRBV7-9 and TRBJ2-3; maybe TRBD1 (5 bases). The CDR3 extends over 14 amino acids. V lost 1 base, J lost 5 bases, and 10 bases lay in between. Germline lookup yields CDR1 SEHNR and CDR2 FQNEAQ (reference sequence).

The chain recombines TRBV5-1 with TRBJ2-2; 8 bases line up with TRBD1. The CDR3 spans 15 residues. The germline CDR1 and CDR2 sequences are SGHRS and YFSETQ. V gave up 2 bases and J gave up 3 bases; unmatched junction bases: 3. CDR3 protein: CASSLSGGDTGELFF. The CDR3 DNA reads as TGCGCCAGCAGCTTATCAGGGGGCGACACCGGGGAGCTGTTTTTT.

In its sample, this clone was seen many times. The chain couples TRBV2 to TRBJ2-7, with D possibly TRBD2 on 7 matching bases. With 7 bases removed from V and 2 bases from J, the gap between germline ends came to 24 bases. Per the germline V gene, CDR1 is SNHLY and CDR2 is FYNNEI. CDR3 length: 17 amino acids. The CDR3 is CASTAGALGRRPYEQYF. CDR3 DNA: TGTGCCAGCACTGCGGGGGCTTTGGGACGCAGGCCCTACGAGCAGTACTTC.

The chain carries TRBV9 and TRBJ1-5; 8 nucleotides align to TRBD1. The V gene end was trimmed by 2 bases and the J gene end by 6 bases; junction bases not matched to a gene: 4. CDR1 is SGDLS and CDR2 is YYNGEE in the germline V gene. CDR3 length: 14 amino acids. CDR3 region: CASSVSGGVQPQHF. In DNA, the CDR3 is TGTGCCAGCAGCGTTTCAGGGGGCGTTCAGCCCCAGCATTTT.

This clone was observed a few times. CDR3 residues: CASSLSGTGELFF. CDR3 DNA sequence: TGTGCCAGCAGCCTTTCAGGAACCGGGGAGCTGTTTTTT. The rearrangement joins TRBV28 to TRBJ2-2; D is unresolved. Trimming took 6 bases from V and 5 from J, leaving 10 bases between them. Germline values: CDR1 MDHEN, CDR2 SYDVKM. This CDR3 region has 13 residues.

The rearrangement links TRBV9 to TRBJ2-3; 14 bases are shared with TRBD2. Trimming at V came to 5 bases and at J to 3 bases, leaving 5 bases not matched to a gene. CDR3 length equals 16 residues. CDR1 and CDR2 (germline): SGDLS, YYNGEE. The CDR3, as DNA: TGTGCCAGCAGTTGGACTAGCGGGGGGTATACAGATACGCAGTATTTT. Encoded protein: CASSWTSGGYTDTQYF.

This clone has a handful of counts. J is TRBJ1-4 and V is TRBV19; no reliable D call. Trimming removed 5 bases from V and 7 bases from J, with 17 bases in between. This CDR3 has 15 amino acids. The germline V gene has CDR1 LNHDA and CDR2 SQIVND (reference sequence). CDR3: CASSPRPQEGEKLFF. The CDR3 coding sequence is TGTGCCAGTAGTCCCCGCCCTCAGGAGGGTGAAAAACTGTTTTTT. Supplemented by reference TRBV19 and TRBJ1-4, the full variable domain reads DGGITQSPKYLFRKEGQNVTLSCEQNLNHDAMYWYRQDPGQGLRLIYYSQIVNDFQKGDIAEGYSVSREKKESFPLTVTSAQKNPTAFYLCASSPRPQEGEKLFFGSGTQLSVL.

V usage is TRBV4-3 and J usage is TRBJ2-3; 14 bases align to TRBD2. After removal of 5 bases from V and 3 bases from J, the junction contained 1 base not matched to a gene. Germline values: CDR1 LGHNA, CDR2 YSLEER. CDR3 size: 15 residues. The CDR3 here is CASSWTSGGTDTQYF. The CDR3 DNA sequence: TGCGCCAGCAGCTGGACTAGCGGGGGGACAGATACGCAGTATTTT.

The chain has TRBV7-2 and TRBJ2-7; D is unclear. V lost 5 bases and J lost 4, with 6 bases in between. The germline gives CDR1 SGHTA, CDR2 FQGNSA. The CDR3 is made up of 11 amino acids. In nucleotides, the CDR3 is TGTGCCAGCAGCCCGGGTTACGAGCAGTACTTC. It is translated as CASSPGYEQYF.